The clone carrying this T cell receptor beta chain has at least ten counts. What it binds is unknown. A universal primer site came from template switching; cDNA carried unique molecular identifiers. TCRdb used MiXCR to reprocess the 5' RACE reads, holding one entry per CDR3 protein. Of a few hundred thousand distinct CDR3 sequences in the sample, approximately 10% are singletons; the top ten hold 7.5% to 9.5%. This entry belongs to a study of identical twins. Germline lookup yields CDR1 MNHEY and CDR2 SVGEGT. The CDR3 totals 16 residues. V lost 0 bases to trimming and J lost 6 bases; unmatched junction nucleotides: 6. Findings and caveats of the study: Analyses of zero insertions could, in part, be confounded by invariant MAIT and iNKT cells. The same donors were not followed; conclusions instead depended on cross-sectional statistical analysis.

This chain links TRBV6-2 or TRBV6-3 with TRBJ2-1; 9 bases match TRBD2. Sample: naive T cells sorted from blood. The sequence was obtained from a woman aged 50 to 60 in good health. The CDR3 here is CASSYSRLAVTNEQFF. CDR3 coding DNA: TGTGCCAGCAGTTACTCTCGACTAGCGGTAACCAATGAGCAGTTCTTC.